The clone carrying this TCR beta chain has just a few counts. Its antigen is not identified. This specimen comes from a study of T and B cells in COVID-19 patients. Across the study: COVID-19 patients gave peripheral blood either during active infection or after recovery. Of approximately 20 active-infection patients, some 19 carried comorbidities linked to unfavorable COVID-19 outcome.

Study-level findings and limits: Sorted SARS-CoV-2-responsive or tetramer+ T cells and CD4+, regulatory and CD8+ subsets were not yet sequenced. Patients with COVID-19 reportedly showed strongly skewed T cell receptor beta variable and joining gene usage.

Multiplex PCR with BIOMED2 TRB-A/B primer pools amplified TRB rearrangements. One entry per CDR3 protein results from TCRdb running MiXCR on the multiplex PCR reads. Counted here are about 22,000 distinct CDR3 sequences, over 25% occurring once; the ten biggest clones make up about 2.8%. V shed 2 bases and J 9 bases; nucleotides not matched to a gene: 8. The length of the CDR3 is 15 residues. The germline V gene encodes CDR1 MNHEY and CDR2 SVGEGT. Each TRB amplification used roughly 230-550 ng of genomic DNA from blood. The chain links TRBV6-2 or TRBV6-3 to TRBJ1-4, with 8 bases aligning to TRBD1. The sample comprised blood. The receptor comes from a human donor who had recovered from COVID-19. CDR3 bases: TGTGCCAGCAGTTACGGGGACAGGTGGATGAAAAAACTGTTTTTT. Its protein product is CASSYGDRWMKKLFF.